The next 4 T cell receptor beta chains were all read from a single sample in a study of identical twins. TCRdb fed the 5' RACE reads into MiXCR, producing one record per CDR3 protein. The sample yields under 900,000 distinct CDR3 sequences, 15% to 20% seen once. The same data also went into a second study, on T cells expressing NK-cell markers.

Sequencing was done on a sample of PBMCs. The receptors were gathered from a woman aged 18-29 years in good health.

This clonotype was seen a few times. The rearrangement links TRBV5-1 to TRBJ2-4, with 8 bases aligning to TRBD1. There are 14 residues in the CDR3. Germline values: CDR1 SGHRS, CDR2 YFSETQ. Unmatched junction bases numbered 7, after V lost 3 bases and J lost 8 bases. CDR3 sequence reads: CASSWGDRFDIQYF. The CDR3 DNA is TGCGCCAGCAGCTGGGGGGACAGGTTCGACATTCAGTACTTC.

This clonotype was observed a few times. This chain joins TRBV9 and TRBJ1-2, with TRBD1 as a possible D gene (6 bases). Looked up from germline, CDR1 is SGDLS and CDR2 is YYNGEE. CDR3 size: 13 residues. V was shortened by 0 bases and J by 4 bases, with 7 bases between the two germline ends. DNA for the CDR3: TGTGCCAGCAGCGTAGGAGGGGGCTATGGCTACACCTTC. It specifies CASSVGGGYGYTF. Together with reference TRBV9 and TRBJ1-2, the CDR3 gives the full variable domain: DSGVTQTPKHLITATGQRVTLRCSPRSGDLSVYWYQQSLDQGLQFLIQYYNGEERAKGNILERFSAQQFPDLHSELNLSSLELGDSALYFCASSVGGGYGYTFGSGTRLTVV.

In its sample, this clonotype was seen a few times. The chain uses TRBV20-1 and TRBJ2-1, with D perhaps TRBD1 or TRBD2 (5 bases each). Trimming cost V 6 bases and J 4 bases, with 16 bases left between them. The germline V gene has CDR1 DFQATT and CDR2 SNEGSKA (reference sequence). There are 14 residues in the CDR3. In DNA form, the CDR3 reads TGCAGTGCGGATCCAGGGAGTCGGTACAATGAGCAGTTCTTC. Its translation: CSADPGSRYNEQFF.

This clonotype was found a few times. The V gene is TRBV5-1, the J gene TRBJ2-7, with TRBD2 identical over 14 bases. This CDR3 spans 16 amino acids. V was pared by 4 bases and J by 2 bases, with 5 bases of the junction left unmatched. Germline CDR1 and CDR2: SGHRS and YFSETQ. The CDR3: CASSTGLAGGPYEQYF. As DNA, the CDR3 is TGCGCCAGCAGCACCGGACTAGCGGGGGGCCCCTACGAGCAGTACTTC.